This T cell receptor beta chain is drawn from a study of blood T cell repertoires in COVID-19 (TCRdb year 2020). Background for the entire study: Samples from collaborators originated in the United States, Italy and Spain and spanned both the acute and convalescent phases of COVID-19. Where available, HLA class I and class II types were obtained from metadata supplied by the sample provider rather than from assay-based typing. Deeply sampled blood TCRbeta repertoires from subjects exposed to, actively infected with, or recovered from COVID-19 were included in the dataset. The prospective study material was composed of cDNA or gDNA derived from T cells, B-cell-depleted T cells, or PBMCs. The samples were drawn from two sources: the first 160 participants of the ongoing ImmuneRACE study, and over 950 subjects contributed by 6 global collaborators. The sample metadata nearly always contained a de-identified subject ID, COVID-19 status, age in years and sex. The repertoires were made available in a free public database intended to serve as a resource for research on the immune response to SARS-CoV-2. The full study reports these points: Clinical and demographic metadata were provided uncurated, with the amount varying by source and participant.

Whole blood was collected in K2EDTA tubes by collaborating institutions according to the institutions' own protocols. For TCRbeta analysis, collaborator samples were shipped as frozen whole blood, as isolated PBMCs, or as DNA extracted from either sample type. TCRbeta CDR3 regions were amplified from genomic DNA using the immunoSEQ Assay, a bias-controlled multiplex PCR. Per the source publication's procedure: Within the assay, amplification of reference gene primers was used to estimate how many nucleated cells each sample contained. Sequence reads were collapsed and filtered to measure the absolute abundance of every unique TCRbeta CDR3 rearrangement. For each sample, productive Simpson clonality was calculated as the square root of Simpson's diversity index over productive rearrangements. TCRdb re-hosts the immuneACCESS table, in-frame sequences only. Its copies lack some clones; in the studies checked, an unresolved V gene accounts for under half of them, and the cause for the rest is not known. The DNA was the basis for D and trimming; V, J and clone size are from that table. The sample profile shows around 64,000 clones; roughly 90% of them were found once. The top ten hold roughly 2% of the sample.

As regards this clone: The antigen it binds to is not known. Base qualities are not recorded, but no much larger clone differs from it by a single base.

This TCR derives from a man under 40 with acute or convalescent COVID-19. The sample taken for sequencing was peripheral blood.

The DNA is TGTGCCAGCAGCCTCAGGAGGGGGGGTGGTGGCTACACCTTC. This codes for CASSLRRGGGGYTF. Rearrangement joined TRBV28 to TRBJ1-2; TRBD1 could be the D gene, as 6 bases match. V is clipped by 6 bases and J by 7 bases, and the sequence between their germline boundaries is 18 bases long. The cysteine opens and the phenylalanine closes a CDR3 of 14 amino acids. Just the 42-base CDR3 DNA is kept, in frame starting at base 1. Looking up the germline V gene yields CDR1 MDHEN and CDR2 SYDVKM.